The TCR beta chain under discussion was sequenced for a study of T cell changes during pregnancy in multiple sclerosis. Method: immunoSEQ multiplex PCR; TCRdb's copy keeps in-frame clones and lacks some. The top ten hold 0.99% of the sample, which has 99,000 or so clones, roughly 92% seen once. Germline CDR1 GTSNPN, CDR2 SVGIG (reference sequence). V was shortened by 2 bases and J by 10 bases, with 12 bases between the two germline ends. This CDR3 spans 12 amino acids. The V gene is TRBV30, the J gene TRBJ2-1; no firm D call. The origin of this receptor is a female donor with multiple sclerosis, enrolled in a pregnancy study. Here the sequenced sample was peripheral blood, taken after pregnancy. The CDR3 bases are TGTGCCTGGAGTTTCGGGTCGGCCGAGCAGTTCTTC. It codes for CAWSFGSAEQFF.